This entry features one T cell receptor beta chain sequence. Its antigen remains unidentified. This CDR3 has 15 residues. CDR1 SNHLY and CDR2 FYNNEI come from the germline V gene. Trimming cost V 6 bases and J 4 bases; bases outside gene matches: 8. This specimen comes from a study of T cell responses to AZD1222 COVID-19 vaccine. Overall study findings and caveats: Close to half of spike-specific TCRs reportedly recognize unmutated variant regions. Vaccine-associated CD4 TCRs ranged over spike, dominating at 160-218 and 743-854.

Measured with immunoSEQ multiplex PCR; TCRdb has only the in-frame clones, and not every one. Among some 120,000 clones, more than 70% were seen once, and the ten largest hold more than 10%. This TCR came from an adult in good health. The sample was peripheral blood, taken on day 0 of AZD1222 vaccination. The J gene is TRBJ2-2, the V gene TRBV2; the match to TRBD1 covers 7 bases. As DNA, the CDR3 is TGTGCCAGCAGCCGCGACCAGGGGGTCACCGGGGAGCTGTTTTTT. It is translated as CASSRDQGVTGELFF.